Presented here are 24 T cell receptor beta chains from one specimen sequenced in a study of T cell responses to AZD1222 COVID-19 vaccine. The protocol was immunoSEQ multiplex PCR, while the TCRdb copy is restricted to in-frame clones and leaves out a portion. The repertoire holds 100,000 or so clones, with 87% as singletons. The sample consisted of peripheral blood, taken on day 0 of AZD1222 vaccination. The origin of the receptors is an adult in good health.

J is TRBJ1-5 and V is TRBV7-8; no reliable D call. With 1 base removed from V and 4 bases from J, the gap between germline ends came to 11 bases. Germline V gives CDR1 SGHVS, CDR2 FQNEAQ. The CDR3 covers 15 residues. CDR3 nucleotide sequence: TGTGCCAGCAGCTTAGGCCACAGCCCTAATCAGCCCCAGCATTTT. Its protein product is CASSLGHSPNQPQHF.

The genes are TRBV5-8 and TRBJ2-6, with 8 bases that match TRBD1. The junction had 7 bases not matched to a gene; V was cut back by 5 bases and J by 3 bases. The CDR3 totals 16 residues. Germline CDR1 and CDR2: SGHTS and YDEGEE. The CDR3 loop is CASRYQGAGGANVLTF. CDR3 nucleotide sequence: TGTGCCAGCAGATATCAGGGGGCCGGTGGGGCCAACGTCCTGACTTTC. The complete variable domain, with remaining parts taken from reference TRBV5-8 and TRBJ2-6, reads EAGVTQSPTHLIKTRGQQATLRCSPISGHTSVYWYQQALGLGLQFLLWYDEGEERNRGNFPPRFSGRQFPNYSSELNVNALELEDSALYLCASRYQGAGGANVLTFGAGSRLTVL.

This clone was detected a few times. CDR3 residues: CSAFRQEQFF. In DNA, the CDR3 is TGCAGTGCTTTTCGACAAGAGCAGTTCTTC. The rearrangement links TRBV20-1 to TRBJ2-1; D is undetermined. Looked up from germline, CDR1 is DFQATT and CDR2 is SNEGSKA (reference sequence). The ends were cut back, 5 bases at V and 10 bases at J, with 9 bases in the middle. CDR3 length equals 10 residues.

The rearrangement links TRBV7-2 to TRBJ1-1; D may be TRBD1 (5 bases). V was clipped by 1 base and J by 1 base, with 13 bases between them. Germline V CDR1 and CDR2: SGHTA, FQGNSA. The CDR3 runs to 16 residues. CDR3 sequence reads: CASSLEPGGTNTEAFF. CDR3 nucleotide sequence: TGTGCCAGCAGCTTAGAACCGGGGGGGACGAACACTGAAGCTTTCTTT.

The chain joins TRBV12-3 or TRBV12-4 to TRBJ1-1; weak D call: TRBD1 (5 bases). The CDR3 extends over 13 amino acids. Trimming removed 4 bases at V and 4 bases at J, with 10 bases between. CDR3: CASSYYQGTEAFF. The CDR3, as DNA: TGTGCCAGCAGTTACTACCAGGGCACTGAAGCTTTCTTT.

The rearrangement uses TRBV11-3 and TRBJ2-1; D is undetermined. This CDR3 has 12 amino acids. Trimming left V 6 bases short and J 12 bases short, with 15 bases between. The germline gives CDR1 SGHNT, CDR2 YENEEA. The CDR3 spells CASSDKNRVQFF. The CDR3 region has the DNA TGTGCCAGCAGTGATAAAAACCGCGTGCAGTTCTTC.

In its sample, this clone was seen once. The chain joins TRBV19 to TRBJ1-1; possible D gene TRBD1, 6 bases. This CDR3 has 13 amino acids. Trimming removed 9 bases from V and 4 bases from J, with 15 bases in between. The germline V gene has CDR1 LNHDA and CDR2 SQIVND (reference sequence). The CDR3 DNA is TGTGCCAGCCTCAGAGGGGGGAGCACTGAAGCTTTCTTT. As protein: CASLRGGSTEAFF.

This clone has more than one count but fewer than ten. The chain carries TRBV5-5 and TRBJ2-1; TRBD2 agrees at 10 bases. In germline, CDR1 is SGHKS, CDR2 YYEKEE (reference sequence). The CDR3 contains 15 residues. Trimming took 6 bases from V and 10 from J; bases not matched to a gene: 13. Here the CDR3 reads CASTVYGTSVQEQFF. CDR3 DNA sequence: TGTGCCAGCACCGTTTACGGGACTAGCGTGCAGGAGCAGTTCTTC.

The CDR3 loop reads CASSQDRWEGQPQHF. CDR3 coding DNA: TGCGCCAGCAGCCAAGATCGTTGGGAAGGACAGCCCCAGCATTTT. The chain carries TRBV4-3 and TRBJ1-5, with no clear D. The V end was cut by 0 bases, the J end by 7 bases, with 13 bases between. CDR1 and CDR2 from the germline V gene are LGHNA and YSLEER. The CDR3 has 15 residues.

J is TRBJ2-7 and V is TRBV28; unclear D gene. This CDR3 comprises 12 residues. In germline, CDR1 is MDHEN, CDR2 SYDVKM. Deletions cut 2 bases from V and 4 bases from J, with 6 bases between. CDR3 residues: CASSLTVYEQYF. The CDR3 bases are TGTGCCAGCAGTTTAACAGTTTACGAGCAGTACTTC.

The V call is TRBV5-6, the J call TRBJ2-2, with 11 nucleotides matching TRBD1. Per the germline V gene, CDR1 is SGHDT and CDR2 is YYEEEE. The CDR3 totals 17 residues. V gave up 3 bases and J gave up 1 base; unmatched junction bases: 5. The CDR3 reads CASSSGTGGRNTGELFF. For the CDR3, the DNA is TGTGCCAGCAGCTCCGGGACAGGGGGACGGAACACCGGGGAGCTGTTTTTT.

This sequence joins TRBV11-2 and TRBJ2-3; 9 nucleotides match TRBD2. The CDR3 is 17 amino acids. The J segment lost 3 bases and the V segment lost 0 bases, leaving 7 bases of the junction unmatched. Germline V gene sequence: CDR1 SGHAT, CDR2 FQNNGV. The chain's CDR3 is CASSLDLGGRATDTQYF. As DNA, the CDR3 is TGTGCCAGCAGCTTAGATCTGGGCGGGAGGGCAACAGATACGCAGTATTTT.

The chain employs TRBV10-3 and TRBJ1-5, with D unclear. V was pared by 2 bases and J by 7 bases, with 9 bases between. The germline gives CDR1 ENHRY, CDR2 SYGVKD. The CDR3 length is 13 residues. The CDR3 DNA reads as TGTGCCATCAGTGAGGACGGTCAACAGCCCCAGCATTTT. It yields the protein CAISEDGQQPQHF.

The CDR3 reads CASSLDRGRRDSYEQYF. Here the CDR3 DNA reads TGCGCCAGCAGTCTAGACAGGGGACGCAGGGATTCCTACGAGCAGTACTTC. The V and J genes are TRBV23-1 and TRBJ2-7; 8 nucleotides line up with TRBD1. TRBV23-1 is annotated as an ORF whose role is uncertain. The CDR3 has 17 residues. The trim removed 4 bases at V and 1 base at J, leaving 12 bases unmatched.

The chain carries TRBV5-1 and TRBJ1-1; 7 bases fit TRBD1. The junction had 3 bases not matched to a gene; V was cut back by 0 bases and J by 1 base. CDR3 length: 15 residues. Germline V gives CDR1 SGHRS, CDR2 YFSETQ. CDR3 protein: CASSLVGDRNTEAFF. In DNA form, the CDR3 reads TGCGCCAGCAGCTTGGTGGGGGACAGGAACACTGAAGCTTTCTTT.

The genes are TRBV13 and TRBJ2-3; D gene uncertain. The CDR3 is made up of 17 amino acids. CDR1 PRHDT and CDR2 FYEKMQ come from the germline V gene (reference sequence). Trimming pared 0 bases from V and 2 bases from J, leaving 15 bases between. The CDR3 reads CASSLGTPASSTDTQYF. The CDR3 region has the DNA TGTGCCAGCAGCTTAGGCACTCCAGCGAGCTCCACAGATACGCAGTATTTT. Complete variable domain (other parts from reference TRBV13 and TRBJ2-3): AAGVIQSPRHLIKEKRETATLKCYPIPRHDTVYWYQQGPGQDPQFLISFYEKMQSDKGSIPDRFSAQQFSDYHSELNMSSLELGDSALYFCASSLGTPASSTDTQYFGPGTRLTVL.

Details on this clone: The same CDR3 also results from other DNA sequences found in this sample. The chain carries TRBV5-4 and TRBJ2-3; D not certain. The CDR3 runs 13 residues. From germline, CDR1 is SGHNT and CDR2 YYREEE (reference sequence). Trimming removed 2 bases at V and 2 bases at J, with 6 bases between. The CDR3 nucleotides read TGTGCCAGCAGCTTTGGCAACACAGATACGCAGTATTTT. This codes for CASSFGNTDTQYF.

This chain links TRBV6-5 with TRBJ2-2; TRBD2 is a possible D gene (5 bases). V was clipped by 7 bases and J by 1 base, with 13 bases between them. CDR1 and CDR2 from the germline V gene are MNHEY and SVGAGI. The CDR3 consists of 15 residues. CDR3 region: CASNRPEGNTGELFF. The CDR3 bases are TGTGCCAGCAATCGCCCCGAGGGGAACACCGGGGAGCTGTTTTTT.

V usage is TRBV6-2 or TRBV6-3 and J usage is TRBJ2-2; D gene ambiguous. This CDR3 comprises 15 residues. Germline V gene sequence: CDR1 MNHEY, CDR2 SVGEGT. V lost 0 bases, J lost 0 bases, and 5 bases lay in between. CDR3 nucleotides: TGTGCCAGCAGTTACTCGTTCGCGAACACCGGGGAGCTGTTTTTT. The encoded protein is CASSYSFANTGELFF.

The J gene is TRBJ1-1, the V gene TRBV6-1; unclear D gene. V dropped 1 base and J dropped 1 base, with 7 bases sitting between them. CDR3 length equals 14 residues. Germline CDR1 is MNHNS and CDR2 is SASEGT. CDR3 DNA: TGTGCCAGCAGTGAAGTATTTAGGAACACTGAAGCTTTCTTT. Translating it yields CASSEVFRNTEAFF.

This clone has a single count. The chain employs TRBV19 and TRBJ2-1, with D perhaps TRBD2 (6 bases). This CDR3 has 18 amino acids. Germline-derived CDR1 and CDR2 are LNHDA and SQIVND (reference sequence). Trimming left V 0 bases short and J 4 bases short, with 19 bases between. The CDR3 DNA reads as TGTGCCAGTAGTATAGATTCTGGTCGGCTAGCGCCTTACAATGAGCAGTTCTTC. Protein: CASSIDSGRLAPYNEQFF.

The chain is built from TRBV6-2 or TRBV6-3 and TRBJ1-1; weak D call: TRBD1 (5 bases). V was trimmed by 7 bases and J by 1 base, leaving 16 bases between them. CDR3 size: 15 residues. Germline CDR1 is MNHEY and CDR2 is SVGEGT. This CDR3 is CASNPEGLGNTEAFF. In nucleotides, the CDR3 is TGTGCCAGCAACCCTGAGGGACTGGGGAACACTGAAGCTTTCTTT.

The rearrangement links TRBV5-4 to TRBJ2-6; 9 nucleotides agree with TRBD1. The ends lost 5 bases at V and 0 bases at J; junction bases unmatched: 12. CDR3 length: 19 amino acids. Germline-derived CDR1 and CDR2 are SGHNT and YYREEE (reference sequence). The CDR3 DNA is TGTGCCAGCAGTTCCCTCAGGGGACAGGGTGGCTCTGGGGCCAACGTCCTGACTTTC. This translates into CASSSLRGQGGSGANVLTF.

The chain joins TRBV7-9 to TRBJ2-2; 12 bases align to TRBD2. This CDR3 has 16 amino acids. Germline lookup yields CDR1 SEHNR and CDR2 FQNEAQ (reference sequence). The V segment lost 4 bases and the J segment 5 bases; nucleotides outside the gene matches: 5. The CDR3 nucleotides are TGTGCCAGCAGCTCGGGACTAGCGGGCAAGACCGGGGAGCTGTTTTTT. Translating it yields CASSSGLAGKTGELFF.